A selection of T cell receptor beta chains follows, all from one sample in a study of blood T cell repertoires in COVID-19. Here immunoSEQ multiplex PCR was the method, and the copy in TCRdb shows in-frame clones only, minus some. The table shows some 140,000 clones, with about 85% occurring only once. The material sequenced was peripheral blood. Receptors were obtained from a man in his 60s with COVID-19, enrolled during active disease. CDR3s include the opening cysteine and the closing phenylalanine or tryptophan. The order of the fields is J gene, D gene, clone size, V gene, CDR3 protein, CDR3 DNA. D genes are given only for firm matches. Size tells how often a clone was seen (once, few, many) or the class of an expanded clone, and some rows leave it out.

J: TRBJ1-5
D: NA
size: NA
V: TRBV6-1
CDR3: CASSESGNQPQHF
DNA: TGTGCCAGCAGTGAATCCGGTAATCAGCCCCAGCATTTT

J: TRBJ2-3
D: TRBD2
size: NA
V: TRBV27
CDR3: CASSLGGRGTDTQYF
DNA: TGTGCCAGCAGTTTAGGGGGGAGGGGCACAGATACGCAGTATTTT

J: TRBJ1-3
D: NA
size: NA
V: TRBV28
CDR3: CASSPSSSSGNTIYF
DNA: TGTGCCAGCAGCCCCTCTAGTAGCTCTGGAAACACCATATATTTT

J: TRBJ1-1
D: NA
size: NA
V: TRBV7-9
CDR3: CASRPTGDKNTEAFF
DNA: TGTGCCAGCAGACCGACAGGTGATAAGAACACTGAAGCTTTCTTT

J: TRBJ2-7
D: TRBD1
size: NA
V: TRBV5-5
CDR3: CASSNLQGGTYEQYF
DNA: TGTGCCAGCAGCAATCTACAGGGGGGCACCTACGAGCAGTACTTC

J: TRBJ2-2
D: NA
size: NA
V: TRBV5-4
CDR3: CASSFGFNAEGNTGELFF
DNA: TGTGCCAGCAGCTTCGGGTTTAACGCCGAGGGGAACACCGGGGAGCTGTTTTTT

J: TRBJ2-3
D: NA
size: few
V: TRBV4-2
CDR3: CASSLTSTDTQYF
DNA: TGTGCCAGCAGCTTAACTAGCACAGATACGCAGTATTTT

J: TRBJ1-1
D: TRBD1
size: NA
V: TRBV5-4
CDR3: CASSIGQAMNTEAFF
DNA: TGTGCCAGCAGCATTGGACAGGCAATGAACACTGAAGCTTTCTTT

J: TRBJ2-7
D: NA
size: NA
V: TRBV7-2
CDR3: CASSLAGGFNYEQYF
DNA: TGTGCCAGCAGCTTAGCGGGAGGCTTCAACTACGAGCAGTACTTC

J: TRBJ1-2
D: NA
size: few
V: TRBV29-1
CDR3: CSVGNTGNYGYTF
DNA: TGCAGCGTTGGTAATACGGGGAACTATGGCTACACCTTC

J: TRBJ2-5
D: NA
size: NA
V: TRBV5-1
CDR3: CASSLGSSQETQYF
DNA: TGCGCCAGCAGCTTGGGGTCTAGCCAAGAGACCCAGTACTTC

J: TRBJ2-1
D: TRBD2
size: NA
V: TRBV6-6
CDR3: CASSSLAGERGEQFF
DNA: TGTGCCAGCAGTTCACTAGCGGGAGAAAGGGGGGAGCAGTTCTTC

J: TRBJ1-2
D: TRBD1
size: NA
V: TRBV6-6
CDR3: CASSYSTGDGGYTF
DNA: TGTGCCAGCAGTTACTCGACAGGGGATGGAGGCTACACCTTC

J: TRBJ1-1
D: NA
size: NA
V: TRBV6-5
CDR3: CASSYSRGTEAFF
DNA: TGTGCCAGCAGTTACTCAAGGGGAACTGAAGCTTTCTTT

J: TRBJ2-7
D: NA
size: NA
V: TRBV7-3
CDR3: CASSLTVEGRKYF
DNA: TGTGCCAGCAGCTTAACTGTAGAGGGGAGGAAGTACTTC

J: TRBJ1-1
D: NA
size: NA
V: TRBV6-5
CDR3: CASSRGTNTEAFF
DNA: TGTGCCAGCAGCCGCGGGACGAACACTGAAGCTTTCTTT

J: TRBJ1-2
D: TRBD1
size: NA
V: TRBV11-2
CDR3: CASSVQGYYGYTF
DNA: TGTGCCAGCAGCGTACAGGGGTACTATGGCTACACCTTC

J: TRBJ1-1
D: NA
size: NA
V: TRBV4-3
CDR3: CASSQDSEEHTEAFF
DNA: TGCGCCAGCAGCCAAGACTCGGAGGAACACACTGAAGCTTTCTTT

J: TRBJ1-4
D: NA
size: NA
V: TRBV27
CDR3: CASSNGQSGYEKLFF
DNA: TGTGCCAGCAGTAATGGACAGAGCGGATATGAAAAACTGTTTTTT

J: TRBJ1-2
D: NA
size: NA
V: TRBV5-1
CDR3: CASSSDPTGNYGYTF
DNA: TGCGCCAGCAGCTCGGATCCGACAGGCAATTATGGCTACACCTTC

J: TRBJ1-1
D: NA
size: once
V: TRBV18
CDR3: CASSAANTEAFF
DNA: TGTGCCAGCTCAGCGGCAAACACTGAAGCTTTCTTT

J: TRBJ2-3
D: NA
size: NA
V: TRBV7-8
CDR3: CASSSLAHTSTDTQYF
DNA: TGTGCCAGCAGCTCTCTAGCCCACACATCCACAGATACGCAGTATTTT

J: TRBJ2-7
D: NA
size: NA
V: TRBV7-8
CDR3: CASSYRSHSSYEQYF
DNA: TGTGCCAGCAGCTACAGGTCCCACAGCTCCTACGAGCAGTACTTC

J: TRBJ2-5
D: TRBD2
size: NA
V: TRBV11-2
CDR3: CASSLGKTSGGPQETQYF
DNA: TGTGCCAGCAGCTTAGGGAAGACTAGCGGGGGGCCTCAAGAGACCCAGTACTTC

J: TRBJ2-2
D: NA
size: once
V: TRBV6-2/TRBV6-3
CDR3: CASSWITAGNTGELFF
DNA: TGTGCCAGCAGTTGGATTACGGCGGGCAACACCGGGGAGCTGTTTTTT

J: TRBJ1-4
D: TRBD1
size: NA
V: TRBV5-1
CDR3: CASSPGTGAEKLFF
DNA: TGCGCCAGCAGCCCCGGGACAGGGGCTGAAAAACTGTTTTTT

J: TRBJ1-1
D: TRBD1
size: NA
V: TRBV5-1
CDR3: CASSLTPPGQGAQGAFF
DNA: TGCGCCAGCAGCCTAACGCCGCCGGGACAGGGGGCCCAAGGTGCTTTCTTT